This T cell receptor (beta chain) was identified during a study of a mutant IDH1 vaccine in newly diagnosed glioma. Study-level information: The start of vaccination came 4-6 weeks after radiotherapy alone, or with temozolomide cycles. Mean patient age was approximately 40 years; approximately 62% were male and roughly 38% female. Findings and limits, study-wide: Among all patients, vaccine-induced immune responses occurred in roughly 93%.

Assay: immunoSEQ multiplex PCR; the TCRdb copy retains only in-frame clones and omits some. The sample includes 45,000 to 50,000 clones, more than 70% seen only once; the top ten take 4.5% to 6%. About this clone: The antigen remains unidentified.

As for time point: week 35, safety follow-up. The vaccine gave 300 ug of a 20-mer mutant IDH1 peptide subcutaneously per dose. Eight vaccine doses were administered to patients at weeks 1, 3, 5, 7, 11, 15, 19 and 23. This specimen was PBMCs, taken from a glioma patient whose treatment included an IDH1 peptide vaccine. The TCR comes from a woman in her forties with glioma.

This CDR3 is CASSPPSYEQYF. CDR3 DNA: TGCGCCAGCAGTCCCCCCTCCTACGAGCAGTACTTC. This chain connects TRBV10-2 to TRBJ2-7; D gene uncertain. Germline V gene sequence: CDR1 WSHSY, CDR2 SAAADI. The CDR3 totals 12 residues. The V and J ends lost 5 bases and 0 bases respectively, with 5 bases between them.